This is a list of T cell receptor beta chains from one sample in a study of a mutant IDH1 vaccine in newly diagnosed glioma. TCRdb keeps only in-frame clones here, not all; method: immunoSEQ multiplex PCR. The repertoire holds tens of thousands of clones, with over 70% as singletons. These receptors' targets are unknown. The material was PBMCs, obtained from a glioma patient whose treatment included an IDH1 peptide vaccine. Source of these receptors: a man aged 50 to 60 with glioma. Both conserved end residues are part of each CDR3. Each record gives: J gene, D gene, clone size, V gene, CDR3 DNA, CDR3 protein. D genes are given only for firm matches. Clone size, where shown, is once, few, many, or a class for clones that have expanded.

TRBJ1-1	TRBD1	.	TRBV7-9	TGTGCCAGCAGCCCAACCCAGACAGGGACTGAAGCTTTCTTT	CASSPTQTGTEAFF
TRBJ2-5	TRBD2	.	TRBV4-3	TGCGCCAGCAGCCAAGGGACTAGCGGAGAGACCCAGTACTTC	CASSQGTSGETQYF
TRBJ2-2	TRBD1	once	TRBV4-1	TGCGCCAGCAGCCAAACGCTGGGACAGGGGAGCGGGGAGCTGTTTTTT	CASSQTLGQGSGELFF
TRBJ1-5	.	.	TRBV2	TGTGCCAGCAGTGTATTTGATCAGCCCCAGCATTTT	CASSVFDQPQHF
TRBJ2-1	TRBD2	.	TRBV27	TGTGCCAGCAGGGGACTAGCGGGCCACAATGAGCAGTTCTTC	CASRGLAGHNEQFF
TRBJ2-7	.	.	TRBV18	TGTGCCAGCTCACCACGCCAACAGGACTCCTACGAGCAGTACTTC	CASSPRQQDSYEQYF
TRBJ2-7	.	.	TRBV28	TGTGCCAGCAGTCTCCATCGACAGAGATCCTACGAGCAGTACTTC	CASSLHRQRSYEQYF
TRBJ2-3	.	.	TRBV6-5	TGTGCCAGCAGTTACAGGGAGAATGCAGATACGCAGTATTTT	CASSYRENADTQYF
TRBJ2-7	TRBD2	.	TRBV9	TGTGCCAGCAGCGTAGCCAGCGGGAACTACGAGCAGTACTTC	CASSVASGNYEQYF
TRBJ1-1	.	once	TRBV18	TGTGCCAGCTCTCCCGGGACAAGTAACACTGAAGCTTTCTTT	CASSPGTSNTEAFF
TRBJ2-5	TRBD1	.	TRBV5-1	TGCGCCAGCAGCTTAGGGACAGGGGGAGAGACCCAGTACTTC	CASSLGTGGETQYF
TRBJ2-3	.	few	TRBV7-3	TGTGCCAGCAGCTTCCTTAGCACAGATACGCAGTATTTT	CASSFLSTDTQYF
TRBJ2-7	TRBD2	.	TRBV10-3	TGTGCCATCAGTCCGAGCGGGAGTAGTGGCGAGCAGTACTTC	CAISPSGSSGEQYF
TRBJ2-1	TRBD2	.	TRBV30	TGTGCCTCCTTGGCTGTAGCGGGGGTGGGCGATGAGCAGTTCTTC	CASLAVAGVGDEQFF
TRBJ2-5	TRBD2	.	TRBV5-5	TGTGCCAGCAGCTTTACCCTAGCGGGGCCCGTCTCAGGGGCCCAGTACTTC	CASSFTLAGPVSGAQYF
TRBJ2-2	.	few	TRBV4-1	TGCGCCAGCAGCCAAGAAGGGAGACTAGTATATACCGGGGAGCTGTTTTTT	CASSQEGRLVYTGELFF
TRBJ2-2	TRBD1	once	TRBV7-9	TGTGCCAGCAGCTCAGGGGGCGGGGCGAACACCGGGGAGCTGTTTTTT	CASSSGGGANTGELFF
TRBJ1-1	.	.	TRBV6-6	TGTGCCAGCAGGAGGGAAAACACTGAAGCTTTCTTT	CASRRENTEAFF
TRBJ2-5	.	.	TRBV27	TGTGCCAGCAGTGACTATACAGAGAAAGAGACCCAGTACTTC	CASSDYTEKETQYF
TRBJ1-3	TRBD1	.	TRBV11-2	TGTGCCAGCAGGCCGGGACAGTCGAGAAACACCATATATTTT	CASRPGQSRNTIYF
TRBJ2-2	TRBD2	.	TRBV2	TGTGCCAGCACCCAGAGAGCGGGAGGGAACACCGGGGAGCTGTTTTTT	CASTQRAGGNTGELFF
TRBJ1-4	.	few	TRBV30	TGTGCCTGGAGTGGGGGGACTAATGAAAAACTGTTTTTT	CAWSGGTNEKLFF
TRBJ1-1	.	few	TRBV27	TGTGCCAGCAGTTCGCCCGACGGGACAAAAGGAGGGGGCACTGAAGCTTTCTTT	CASSSPDGTKGGGTEAFF
TRBJ1-6	.	.	TRBV27	TGTGCCAGCAGTCGTAGGCCGGGAGATTCACCCCTCCACTTT	CASSRRPGDSPLHF
TRBJ2-1	TRBD2	.	TRBV4-2	TGTGCCAGCAGCCAACTAGCGGGAGGGCCTGACAATGAGCAGTTCTTC	CASSQLAGGPDNEQFF
TRBJ2-7	TRBD2	once	TRBV29-1	TGCAGCGTTGGAGGACTAGCGGGTCGAGAGCAGTACTTC	CSVGGLAGREQYF
TRBJ2-3	.	once	TRBV27	TGTGCCAGCAGTTTTAACACAGATACGCAGTATTTT	CASSFNTDTQYF
TRBJ2-7	TRBD2	.	TRBV14	TGTGCCAGCAGCCGCCTGGGGGGGGACGAGCAGTACTTC	CASSRLGGDEQYF
TRBJ1-1	.	.	TRBV19	TGTGCCAGTTCGTCAGCGGGGGCAGCTTTCTTT	CASSSAGAAFF
TRBJ2-5	TRBD1	.	TRBV19	TGTGCCAGTAGTGCAGACAGGGGGTTGGAAGAGACCCAGTACTTC	CASSADRGLEETQYF
TRBJ1-2	.	once	TRBV20-1	TGCAGTGCCGAGCGGGAGCGTGGCTACACCTTC	CSAERERGYTF
TRBJ2-5	.	.	TRBV13	TGTGCCAGCAGCCCCGTTCGGAAGACCCAGTACTTC	CASSPVRKTQYF
TRBJ1-1	.	few	TRBV4-3	TGCGCCAGCAGCCAAGGGGACGGGGGGCACACTGAAGCTTTCTTT	CASSQGDGGHTEAFF
TRBJ1-2	.	.	TRBV6-5	TGTGCCAGCAGTTACTCGAGAGGGATGGGTGGCTACACCTTC	CASSYSRGMGGYTF
TRBJ1-1	.	.	TRBV18	TGTGCCAGCTCACCGGGATTGAACACTGAAGCTTTCTTT	CASSPGLNTEAFF
TRBJ1-1	.	once	TRBV6-1	TGTGCCAGCAGTGAAATTAGGCTGAACACTGAAGCTTTCTTT	CASSEIRLNTEAFF
TRBJ2-3	TRBD2	.	TRBV4-3	TGCGCCAGCAGCCTGATACTAGCGGCAGATACGCAGTATTTT	CASSLILAADTQYF
TRBJ1-1	.	few	TRBV7-2	TGTGCCAGCAGCTTAGAAGGTCTAACAGCTGAAGCTTTCTTT	CASSLEGLTAEAFF
TRBJ2-1	.	.	TRBV6-6	TGTGCCAGCAGCCTTCGACAGTTCAATGAGCAGTTCTTC	CASSLRQFNEQFF
TRBJ2-7	.	.	TRBV6-1	TGTGCCAGCAGTGGTTACTCGAACTACGAGCAGTACTTC	CASSGYSNYEQYF
TRBJ1-5	TRBD1	.	TRBV5-1	TGCGCCAGCAGCTTGGGGACAGGGGGGTATCAGCCCCAGCATTTT	CASSLGTGGYQPQHF
TRBJ2-3	.	.	TRBV5-1	TGCGCTTCGGAGTTGACGGGGATTGGCACAGATACGCAGTATTTT	CASELTGIGTDTQYF
TRBJ2-7	.	few	TRBV6-1	TGTGCCAGCGGGCAGCCCGAGGGCGAGCAGTACTTC	CASGQPEGEQYF
TRBJ2-7	.	.	TRBV10-3	TGTGCCATCAGTATACAGGGAGGTCGCGAGCAGTACTTC	CAISIQGGREQYF
TRBJ2-2	TRBD1	once	TRBV9	TGTGCCAGCAGCCCCAGGACAGGGGACACTGAAACCGGGGAGCTGTTTTTT	CASSPRTGDTETGELFF
TRBJ2-2	.	.	TRBV25-1	TGTGCCAGCAGGAGGACTGACACCGGGGAGCTGTTTTTT	CASRRTDTGELFF
TRBJ2-7	.	.	TRBV7-2	TGTGCCAGCAGCCCACAGGCAGGCGGGGTGGAGCAGTACTTC	CASSPQAGGVEQYF
TRBJ1-5	.	few	TRBV18	TGTGCCAGCTCACCACAGGGGGTGATCAATCAGCCCCAGCATTTT	CASSPQGVINQPQHF
TRBJ1-2	.	.	TRBV5-1	TGCGCCAGCAGCCCCACATCGGCGGACTATGGCTACACCTTC	CASSPTSADYGYTF
TRBJ1-4	.	once	TRBV20-1	TGCAGTGCGGGAAGGGGTGAAAAACTGTTTTTT	CSAGRGEKLFF
TRBJ2-6	.	.	TRBV7-7	TGTGCCAGCAGCCCGTCGGAAGTCGGGGCCAACGTCCTGACTTTC	CASSPSEVGANVLTF
TRBJ2-5	.	.	TRBV19	TGTGCCAGTAGACAGGGAGGTTTGGAGACCCAGTACTTC	CASRQGGLETQYF
TRBJ2-3	.	.	TRBV19	TGTGCCAGTAGTATCGGGGGTTTCACAGATACGCAGTATTTT	CASSIGGFTDTQYF
TRBJ2-1	TRBD2	.	TRBV18	TGTGCCAGCTCACCAAGGCGGGAGGGCAATGAGCAGTTCTTC	CASSPRREGNEQFF